This TCR beta chain was identified in a study of T cells in Graves' hyperthyroidism and ophthalmopathy. The PBMCs were sourced from fresh peripheral blood (approximately 10 ml). V dropped 3 bases and J dropped 1 base, with 7 bases sitting between them. Germline loops: CDR1 LNHDA, CDR2 SQIVND (reference sequence). The CDR3 sequence is 13 residues long. Template material for amplifying TCR beta CDR3 regions consisted of RNA transcripts. The HTBI primer set served for first-round RT-PCR of the TCR CDR3. TCRdb recomputed calls from the multiplex PCR reads with MiXCR, one row per CDR3 protein. Of 450,000 to 650,000 distinct CDR3 sequences listed, around 20% are singletons.

This receptor was obtained from a man between 18 and 35 years old with Graves' hyperthyroidism. J is TRBJ2-7 and V is TRBV19; D is unclear. Sequences were obtained from blood. The CDR3 coding sequence is TGTGCCAGTAGTATTGGTCAGTCCTACGAGCAGTACTTC. Protein sequence: CASSIGQSYEQYF. The full variable domain, with the rest looked up from reference TRBV19 and TRBJ2-7, is DGGITQSPKYLFRKEGQNVTLSCEQNLNHDAMYWYRQDPGQGLRLIYYSQIVNDFQKGDIAEGYSVSREKKESFPLTVTSAQKNPTAFYLCASSIGQSYEQYFGPGTRLTVT.